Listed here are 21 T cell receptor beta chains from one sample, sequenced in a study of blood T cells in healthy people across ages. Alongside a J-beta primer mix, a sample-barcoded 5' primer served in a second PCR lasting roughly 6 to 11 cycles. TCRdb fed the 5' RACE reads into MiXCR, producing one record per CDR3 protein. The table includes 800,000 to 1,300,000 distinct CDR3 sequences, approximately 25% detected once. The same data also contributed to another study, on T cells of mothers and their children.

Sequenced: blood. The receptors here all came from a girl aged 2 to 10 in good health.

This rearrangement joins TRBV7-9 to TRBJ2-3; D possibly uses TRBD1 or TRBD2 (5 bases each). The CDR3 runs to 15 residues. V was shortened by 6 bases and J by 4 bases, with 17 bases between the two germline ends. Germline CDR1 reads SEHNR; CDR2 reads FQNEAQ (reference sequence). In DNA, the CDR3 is TGTGCCAGCAGGACCCCCGAGGGGTCCGCAGATACGCAGTATTTT. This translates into CASRTPEGSADTQYF.

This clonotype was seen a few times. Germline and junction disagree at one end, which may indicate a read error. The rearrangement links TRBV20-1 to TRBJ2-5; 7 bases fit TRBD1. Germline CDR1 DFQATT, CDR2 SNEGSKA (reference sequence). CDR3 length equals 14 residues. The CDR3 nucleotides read TGCAGTGCTCGGAATATACAGGGGCAAGGGACCCAGTACTTC. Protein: CSARNIQGQGTQYF.

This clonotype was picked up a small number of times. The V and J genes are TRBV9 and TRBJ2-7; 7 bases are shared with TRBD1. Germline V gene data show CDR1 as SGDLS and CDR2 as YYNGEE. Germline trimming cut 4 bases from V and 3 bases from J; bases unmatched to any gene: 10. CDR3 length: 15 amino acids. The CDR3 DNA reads TGTGCCAGCAGCCTTACCACAGGGGCGGGCTACGAGCAGTACTTC. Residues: CASSLTTGAGYEQYF.

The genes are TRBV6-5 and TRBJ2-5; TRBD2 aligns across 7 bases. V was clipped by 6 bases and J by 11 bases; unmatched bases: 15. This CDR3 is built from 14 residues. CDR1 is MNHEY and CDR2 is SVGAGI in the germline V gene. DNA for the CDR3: TGTGCCAGCAGCCCAAGCGCGGCGACCGGGGGGCAGTACTTC. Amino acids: CASSPSAATGGQYF.

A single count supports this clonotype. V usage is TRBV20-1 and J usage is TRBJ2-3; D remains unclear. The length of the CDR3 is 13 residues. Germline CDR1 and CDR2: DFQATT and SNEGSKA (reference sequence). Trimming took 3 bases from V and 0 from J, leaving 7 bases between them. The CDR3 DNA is TGCAGTGCTAGTCCCTGGAGCACAGATACGCAGTATTTT. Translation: CSASPWSTDTQYF.

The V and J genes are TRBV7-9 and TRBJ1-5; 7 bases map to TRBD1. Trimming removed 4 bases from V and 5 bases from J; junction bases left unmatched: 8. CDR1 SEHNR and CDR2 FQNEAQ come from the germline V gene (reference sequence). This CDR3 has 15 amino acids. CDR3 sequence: CASSSDREGYQPQHF. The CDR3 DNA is TGTGCCAGCAGCTCCGACAGGGAGGGGTATCAGCCCCAGCATTTT.

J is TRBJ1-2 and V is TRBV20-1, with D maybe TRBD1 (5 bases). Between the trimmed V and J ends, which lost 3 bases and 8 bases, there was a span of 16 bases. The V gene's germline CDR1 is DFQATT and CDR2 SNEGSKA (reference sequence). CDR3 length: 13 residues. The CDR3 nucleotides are TGCAGTGCTAGTAAAGCAGGGACCTCGGGCTACACCTTC. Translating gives CSASKAGTSGYTF.

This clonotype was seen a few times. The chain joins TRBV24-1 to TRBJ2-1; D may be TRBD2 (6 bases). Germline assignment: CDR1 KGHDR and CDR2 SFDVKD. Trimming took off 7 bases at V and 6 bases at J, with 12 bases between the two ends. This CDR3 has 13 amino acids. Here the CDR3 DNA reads TGTGCCACCAGACCCCCAGCGGGCAATGAGCAGTTCTTC. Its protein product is CATRPPAGNEQFF.

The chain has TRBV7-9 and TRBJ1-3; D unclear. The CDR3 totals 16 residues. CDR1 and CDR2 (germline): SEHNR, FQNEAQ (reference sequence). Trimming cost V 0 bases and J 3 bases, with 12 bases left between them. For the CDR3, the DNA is TGTGCCAGCAGCTTAGCCCTCCCTTCCCTTGGAAACACCATATATTTT. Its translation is CASSLALPSLGNTIYF.

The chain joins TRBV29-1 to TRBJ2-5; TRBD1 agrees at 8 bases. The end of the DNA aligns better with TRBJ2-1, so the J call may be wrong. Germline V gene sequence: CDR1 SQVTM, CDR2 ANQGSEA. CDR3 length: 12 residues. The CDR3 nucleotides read TGCAGCGTTGGGACAGGGATTAGTGAGCAGTTCTTC. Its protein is CSVGTGISEQFF.

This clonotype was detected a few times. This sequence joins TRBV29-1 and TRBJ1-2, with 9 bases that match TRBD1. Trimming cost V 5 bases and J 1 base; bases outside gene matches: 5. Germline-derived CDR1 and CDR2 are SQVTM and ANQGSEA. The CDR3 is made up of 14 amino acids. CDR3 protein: CSVPRDRDNYGYTF. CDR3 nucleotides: TGCAGCGTTCCCAGGGACAGGGATAACTATGGCTACACCTTC.

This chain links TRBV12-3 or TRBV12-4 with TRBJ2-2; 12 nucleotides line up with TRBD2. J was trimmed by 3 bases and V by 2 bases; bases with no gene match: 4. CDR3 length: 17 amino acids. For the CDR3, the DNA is TGTGCCAGCAGTTTACCCGGACTAGCGGGACACACCGGGGAGCTGTTTTTT. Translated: CASSLPGLAGHTGELFF.

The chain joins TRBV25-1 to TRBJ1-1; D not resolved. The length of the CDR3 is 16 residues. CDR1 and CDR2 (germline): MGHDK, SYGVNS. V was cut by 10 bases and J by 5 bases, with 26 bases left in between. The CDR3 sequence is CAIYLRALGGLTEAFF. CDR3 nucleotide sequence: TGTGCCATCTACCTCCGAGCCCTTGGAGGGTTGACTGAAGCTTTCTTT.

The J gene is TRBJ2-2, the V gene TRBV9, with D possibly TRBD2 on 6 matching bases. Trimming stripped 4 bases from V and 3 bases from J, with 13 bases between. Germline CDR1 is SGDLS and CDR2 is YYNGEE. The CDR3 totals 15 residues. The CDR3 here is CASSLPSGHTGELFF. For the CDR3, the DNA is TGTGCCAGCAGCCTCCCCAGCGGGCACACCGGGGAGCTGTTTTTT.

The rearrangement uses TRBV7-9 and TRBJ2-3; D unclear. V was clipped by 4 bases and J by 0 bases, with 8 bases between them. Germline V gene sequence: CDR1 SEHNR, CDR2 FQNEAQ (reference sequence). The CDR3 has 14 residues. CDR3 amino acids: CASSSQDSTDTQYF. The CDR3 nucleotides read TGTGCCAGCAGCTCCCAAGATAGCACAGATACGCAGTATTTT.

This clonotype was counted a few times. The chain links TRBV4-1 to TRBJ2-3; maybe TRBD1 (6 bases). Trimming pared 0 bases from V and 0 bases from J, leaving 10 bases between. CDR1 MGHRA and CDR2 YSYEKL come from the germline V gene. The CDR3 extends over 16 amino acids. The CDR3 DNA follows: TGCGCCAGCAGCCAAGAAGGGCAGGGGAGCACAGATACGCAGTATTTT. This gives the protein CASSQEGQGSTDTQYF.

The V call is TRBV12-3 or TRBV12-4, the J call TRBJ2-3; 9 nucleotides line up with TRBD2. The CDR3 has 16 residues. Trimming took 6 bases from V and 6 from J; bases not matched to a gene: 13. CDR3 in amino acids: CASSRNPSGDGDTQYF. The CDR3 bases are TGTGCCAGCAGCCGGAATCCTAGCGGGGATGGTGATACGCAGTATTTT.

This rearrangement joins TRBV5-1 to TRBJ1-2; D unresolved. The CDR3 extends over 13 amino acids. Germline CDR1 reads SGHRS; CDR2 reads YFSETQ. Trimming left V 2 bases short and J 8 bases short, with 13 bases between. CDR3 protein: CASSLADRSGYTF. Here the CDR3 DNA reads TGCGCCAGCAGCTTAGCCGACCGGTCGGGCTACACCTTC.

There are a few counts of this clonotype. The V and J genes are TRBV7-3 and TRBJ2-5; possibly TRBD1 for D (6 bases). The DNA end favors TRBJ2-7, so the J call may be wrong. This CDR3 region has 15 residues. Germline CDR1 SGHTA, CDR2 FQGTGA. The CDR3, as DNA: TGTGCCAGCAGCGTGGGACACTTGAGCTCCTACGAGCAGTACTTC. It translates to CASSVGHLSSYEQYF.

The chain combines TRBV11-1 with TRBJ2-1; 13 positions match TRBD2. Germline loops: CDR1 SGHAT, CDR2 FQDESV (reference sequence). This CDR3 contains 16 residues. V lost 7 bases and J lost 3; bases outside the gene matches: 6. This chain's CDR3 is CASNGLAGVNYNEQFF. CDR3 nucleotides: TGTGCCAGCAACGGACTAGCGGGGGTTAACTACAATGAGCAGTTCTTC.

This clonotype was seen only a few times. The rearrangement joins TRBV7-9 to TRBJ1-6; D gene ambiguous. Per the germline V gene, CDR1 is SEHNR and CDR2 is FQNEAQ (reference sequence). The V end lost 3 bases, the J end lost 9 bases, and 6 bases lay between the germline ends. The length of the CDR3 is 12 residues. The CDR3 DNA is TGTGCCAGCAGCTTTCCAATTTCACCCCTCCACTTT. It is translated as CASSFPISPLHF.